The clone carrying this T cell receptor (beta chain) was seen more than once but under ten times. Antigen unknown. This sample is part of a study of beta chain features in type 1 diabetes. Study information: No age, gender or cell yield differences were seen between patients and healthy donors.

CDR1 SGHRS and CDR2 YFSETQ come from the germline V gene. With 0 bases removed from V and 4 bases from J, the gap between germline ends came to 19 bases. The CDR3 extends over 17 amino acids. Every bit of the isolated RNA underwent reverse transcription, so sequencing read expressed TCRB transcripts. The repertoire was sequenced with immunoSEQ multiplex PCR; TCRdb's copy has only in-frame clones and lacks some. The data contain around 500,000 clones, roughly an eighth of them singletons. Findings and limits, study-wide: Patients showed naive, central memory and Treg TCRB repertoires that appeared more similar than those of healthy donors.

Each of the CD4+ naive, central memory, regulatory and stem cell-like memory populations was sorted via CD45RO/CCR7/CD25/CD127/CD95/CD27. The chain joins TRBV5-1 to TRBJ2-5; possible D gene TRBD2, 6 bases. The sequencing input was naive CD4+ T cells from blood. The receptor's source is a woman aged 18-29 years in good health. The CDR3 nucleotides read TGCGCCAGCAGCTTGGGAGTAGCGGATGCGTGGATAGAGACCCAGTACTTC. This codes for CASSLGVADAWIETQYF.